This T cell receptor (beta chain) was identified during a study of regulatory T cells in long-lasting Graves disease. Study-wide points: Persistent disease preferred TRBV28, TRBJ1-2 and TRBJ2-5; new disease, TRBV20-1 and TRBJ2-1.

CDR3 regions were amplified by Arm-PCR using iRepertoire HTBI primers to build TCR beta libraries. TCRdb itself ran the multiplex PCR reads through MiXCR, one entry per CDR3 protein. The data show approximately 500,000 distinct CDR3 sequences, 20% to 25% seen once. Time point meaning: persistent/refractory GD, antithyroid drugs over 5 years with positive TRAb. Construction of the TCR library relied on RNA isolated from PBMCs. An endocrinology unit in Xi'an, China, supplied the patients. A volume of around 8.7 milliliters of peripheral blood was collected in EDTA tubes. With regard to this clonotype: Its matching antigen is unknown.

Trimming pared 4 bases from V and 3 bases from J, leaving 17 bases between. There are 16 residues in the CDR3. Per germline, CDR1 SGHRS and CDR2 YFSETQ. This clonotype was obtained from a female donor with Graves disease. The chain recombines TRBV5-1 with TRBJ1-5, with D tentatively TRBD1 (6 bases). Source: peripheral blood mononuclear cells (PBMCs), taken when the disease was refractory, from a patient treated with antithyroid drugs. In DNA form, the CDR3 reads TGCGCCAGCAGCCCCCGGGACAACATAACCAATCAGCCCCAGCATTTT. Amino acid sequence: CASSPRDNITNQPQHF.